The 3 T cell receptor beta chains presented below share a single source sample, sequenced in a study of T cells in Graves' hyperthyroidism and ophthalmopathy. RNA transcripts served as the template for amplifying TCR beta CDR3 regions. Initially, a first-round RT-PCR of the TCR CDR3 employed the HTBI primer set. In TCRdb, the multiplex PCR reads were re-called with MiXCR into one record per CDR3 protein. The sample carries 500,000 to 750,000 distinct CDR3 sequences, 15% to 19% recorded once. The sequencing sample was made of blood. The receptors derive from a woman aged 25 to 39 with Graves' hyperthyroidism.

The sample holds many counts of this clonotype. The CDR3 DNA follows: TGTGCCAGCAGCTTAGGGACCTTAGCGGGAGCGAACACCGGGGAGCTGTTTTTT. It is translated as CASSLGTLAGANTGELFF. V gene TRBV7-2 combines with J gene TRBJ2-2; 9 nucleotides match TRBD2. The CDR3 sequence is 18 residues long. Looked up from germline, CDR1 is SGHTA and CDR2 is FQGNSA. V lost 1 base and J lost 0; bases outside the gene matches: 6.

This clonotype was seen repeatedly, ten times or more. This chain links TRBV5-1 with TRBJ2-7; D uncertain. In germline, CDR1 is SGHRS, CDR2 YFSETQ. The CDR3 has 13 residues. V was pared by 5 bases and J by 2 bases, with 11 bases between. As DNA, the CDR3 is TGCGCCAGCAGATTTGCGGCTCCCTACGAGCAGTACTTC. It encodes CASRFAAPYEQYF.

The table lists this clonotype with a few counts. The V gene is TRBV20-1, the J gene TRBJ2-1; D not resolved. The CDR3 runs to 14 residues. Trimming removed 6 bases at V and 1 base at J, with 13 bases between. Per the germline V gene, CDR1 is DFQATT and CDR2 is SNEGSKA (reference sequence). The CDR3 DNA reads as TGCAGTGCCCCAGGAAGAAGGTCCTACAATGAGCAGTTCTTC. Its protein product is CSAPGRRSYNEQFF.